The 8 T cell receptor beta chains below all came from one sample that was sequenced in a study of T cells in Graves' hyperthyroidism and ophthalmopathy. Researchers amplified the TCR beta CDR3 regions from RNA transcripts. The HTBI primer set was used in a first-round RT-PCR of the TCR CDR3. TCRdb recomputed calls from the multiplex PCR reads with MiXCR, one row per CDR3 protein. The table includes 550,000 to 600,000 distinct CDR3 sequences, around 14% detected once. The material sequenced was blood. These receptors all stem from a woman aged 18 to 35 with Graves' ophthalmopathy.

This clonotype was seen many times. This sequence joins TRBV12-3 or TRBV12-4 and TRBJ2-1; 11 nucleotides match TRBD2. The CDR3 loop spans 15 amino acids. V lost 2 bases to trimming and J lost 7 bases; unmatched junction nucleotides: 4. CDR3 sequence reads: CASSLLAGGANEQFF. Written as DNA, the CDR3 is TGTGCCAGCAGTTTACTAGCGGGAGGCGCGAATGAGCAGTTCTTC.

About this clonotype itself: Relative to the germline gene, one junction end is altered; a read error may explain this. CDR3 sequence: CACSQDRGLSYEQYF. CDR3 nucleotide sequence: TGTGCCTGCAGCCAAGACAGGGGTCTCTCCTACGAGCAGTACTTC. The chain carries TRBV4-2 and TRBJ2-7, with 8 bases lining up with TRBD1. Germline lookup yields CDR1 LGHNA and CDR2 YNFKEQ. The CDR3 is made up of 15 amino acids.

V usage is TRBV3-1 and J usage is TRBJ2-7, with 7 bases aligning to TRBD1. The CDR3 runs to 18 residues. The trim removed 0 bases at V and 1 base at J, leaving 12 bases unmatched. Germline CDR1 LGHDT, CDR2 YNNKEL (reference sequence). The CDR3 loop reads CASSQERTIGTASYEQYF. DNA for the CDR3: TGTGCCAGCAGCCAAGAGCGGACCATCGGGACAGCTTCCTACGAGCAGTACTTC.

This clonotype was counted ten times or more. CDR3 in amino acids: CASSLRQGPAAPYNEQFF. CDR3 DNA: TGTGCCAGCAGTCTCAGACAGGGCCCAGCGGCCCCCTACAATGAGCAGTTCTTC. The gene calls are TRBV27 and TRBJ2-1; TRBD1 matches at 7 bases. V was pared by 5 bases and J by 2 bases, with 15 bases of the junction left unmatched. The CDR3 loop spans 18 amino acids. Germline V CDR1 and CDR2: MNHEY, SMNVEV (reference sequence).

Points on this clonotype: A much bigger clone sits one base away, suggesting this may be a read error. V and J are TRBV4-1 and TRBJ2-2; 9 bases map to TRBD2. This CDR3 is built from 18 residues. Germline V lookup: CDR1 MGHRA, CDR2 YSYEKL. The CDR3 spells CASSPGEMAGGQPGELFF. In nucleotides, the CDR3 is TGTGCCAGCAGCCCCGGAGAGATGGCGGGAGGGCAACCCGGGGAGCTGTTTTTT.

In this sample, this clonotype turned up many times. The gene calls are TRBV18 and TRBJ1-4; 7 bases align to TRBD1. Trimming took 1 base from V and 6 from J; bases not matched to a gene: 8. Germline CDR1 reads KGHSH; CDR2 reads LQKENI. CDR3 size: 16 residues. The CDR3 DNA is TGTGCCAGCTCACCACTGCCGACAGGGTGGGATGAAAAACTGTTTTTT. Translating gives CASSPLPTGWDEKLFF.

J is TRBJ1-5 and V is TRBV7-2, with 7 bases fitting TRBD1. After removal of 3 bases from V and 7 bases from J, the junction contained 9 bases not matched to a gene. Germline V gene sequence: CDR1 SGHTA, CDR2 FQGNSA. The CDR3 covers 15 residues. CDR3 nucleotide sequence: TGTGCCAGCAGCTTTTTAGGGGGCGGTGGCCAGCCCCAGCATTTT. Its protein product is CASSFLGGGGQPQHF.

This clonotype occurred a few times. Since a much larger clone is just one base distant, this may be a read error. This chain uses TRBV9 with TRBJ2-1, with 11 bases aligning to TRBD1. Germline lookup yields CDR1 SGDLS and CDR2 YYNGEE. This CDR3 has 16 amino acids. Here the CDR3 reads CASSSGTGGPYNGQFF. CDR3 sequence (DNA): TGTGCCAGCAGCTCCGGGACAGGGGGACCTTACAATGGGCAGTTCTTC.